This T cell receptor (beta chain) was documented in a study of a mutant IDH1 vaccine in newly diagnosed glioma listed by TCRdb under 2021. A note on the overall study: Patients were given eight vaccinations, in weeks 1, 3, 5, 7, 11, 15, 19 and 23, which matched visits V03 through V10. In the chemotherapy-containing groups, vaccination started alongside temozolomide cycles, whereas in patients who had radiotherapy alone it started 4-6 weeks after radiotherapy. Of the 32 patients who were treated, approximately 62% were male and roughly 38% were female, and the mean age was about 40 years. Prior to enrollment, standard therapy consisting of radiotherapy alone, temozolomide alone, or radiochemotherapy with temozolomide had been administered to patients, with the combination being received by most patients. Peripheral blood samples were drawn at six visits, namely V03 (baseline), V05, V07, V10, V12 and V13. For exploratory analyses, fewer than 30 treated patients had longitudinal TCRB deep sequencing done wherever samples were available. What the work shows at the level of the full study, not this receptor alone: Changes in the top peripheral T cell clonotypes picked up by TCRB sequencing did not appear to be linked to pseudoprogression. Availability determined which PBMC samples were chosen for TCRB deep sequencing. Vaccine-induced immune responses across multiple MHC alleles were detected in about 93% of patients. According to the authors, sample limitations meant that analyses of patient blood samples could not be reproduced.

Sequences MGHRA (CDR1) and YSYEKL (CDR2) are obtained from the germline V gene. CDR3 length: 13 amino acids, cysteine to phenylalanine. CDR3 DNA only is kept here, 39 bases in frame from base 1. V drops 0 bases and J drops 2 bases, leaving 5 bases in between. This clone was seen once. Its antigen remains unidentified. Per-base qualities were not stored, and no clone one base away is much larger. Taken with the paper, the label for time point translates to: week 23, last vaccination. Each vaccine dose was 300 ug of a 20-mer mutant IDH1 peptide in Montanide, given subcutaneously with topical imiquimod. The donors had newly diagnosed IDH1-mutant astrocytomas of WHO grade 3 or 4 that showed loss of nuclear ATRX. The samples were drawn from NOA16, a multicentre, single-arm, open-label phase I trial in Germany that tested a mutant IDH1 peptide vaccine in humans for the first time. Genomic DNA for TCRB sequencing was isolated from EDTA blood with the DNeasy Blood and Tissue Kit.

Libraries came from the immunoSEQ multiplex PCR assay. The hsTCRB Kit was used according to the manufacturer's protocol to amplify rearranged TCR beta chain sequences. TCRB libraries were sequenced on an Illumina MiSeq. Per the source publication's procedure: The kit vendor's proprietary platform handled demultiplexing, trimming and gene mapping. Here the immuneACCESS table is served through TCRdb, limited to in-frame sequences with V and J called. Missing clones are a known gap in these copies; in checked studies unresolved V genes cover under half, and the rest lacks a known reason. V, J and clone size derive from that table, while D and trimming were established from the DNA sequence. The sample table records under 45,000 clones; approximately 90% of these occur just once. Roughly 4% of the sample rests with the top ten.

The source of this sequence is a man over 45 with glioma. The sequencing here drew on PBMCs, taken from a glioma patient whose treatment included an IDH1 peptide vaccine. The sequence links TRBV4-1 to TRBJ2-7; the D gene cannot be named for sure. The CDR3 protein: CASSQDQAYEQYF. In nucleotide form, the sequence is TGCGCCAGCAGCCAAGACCAAGCCTACGAGCAGTACTTC.